This TCR beta chain was sequenced in a study of blood T cells in healthy people across ages. General study findings and limits: With age, beta diversity per million T cells declined roughly linearly, significantly by approximately 40.

Through a sample-barcoded 5' primer and a J-beta primer mix, a second PCR was run for 7 to 11 cycles. TCRdb recomputed calls from the 5' RACE reads with MiXCR, one row per CDR3 protein. The sample carries 700,000 to 900,000 distinct CDR3 sequences, about 53% recorded once. The CDR3 runs 13 residues. The germline V gene has CDR1 PRHDT and CDR2 FYEKMQ (reference sequence). V shed 5 bases, J shed 6 bases, and the junction held 4 bases outside the gene matches. This clonotype has a handful of counts. Its antigen is unknown. Per sample, a minimum of 6 million PBMCs were isolated. This TCR was recovered from a man older than 75 in good health. The chain links TRBV13 to TRBJ2-7, with 10 bases matching TRBD1. The sample comprised blood. CDR3 coding DNA: TGTGCCAGCAGCCGGGACAGGGGTGTCGAGCAGTACTTC. Protein sequence: CASSRDRGVEQYF.